Included here is one TCR beta chain sequence, with context. Its antigen is not known. The CDR3 has 15 amino acids. Germline CDR1 is ENHRY and CDR2 is SYGVKD. J lost 5 bases, V lost 2 bases, and 3 bases had no gene match. The sample comes from a study of cytomegalovirus exposure and HLA in healthy donors. Study outcomes and limitations: What a later analysis showed was that several of the most significant clusters appeared linked to common viral pathogens. TRBV6-2, TRBV6-3 and some other V segments were excluded as indistinguishable.

Primers included in the PCR were 60 Vbeta and 13 Jbeta primers. Clones were read by immunoSEQ multiplex PCR, and TCRdb kept only the in-frame ones, dropping some. Of 65,000 to 95,000 clones listed, 60% to 85% were seen once; the top ten hold around 12%. The sequence was obtained from a man in his 70s in good health and CMV-seronegative. The chain links TRBV10-3 to TRBJ2-1; 10 positions agree with TRBD2. Sequenced input: PBMCs. As DNA, the CDR3 is TGTGCCATCAGTGAGGGGCTAGCGGGAGACAATGAGCAGTTCTTC. Its protein is CAISEGLAGDNEQFF.